The clone carrying this TCR beta chain was found a few times. The target antigen is unknown. TCRdb re-called the RT-PCR reads with MiXCR, one entry per CDR3 protein. Of some 520,000 distinct CDR3 sequences detected, about 15% appear once; the ten largest clones hold 2.5% to 3.5%. There are 15 residues in the CDR3. The germline CDR1 and CDR2 sequences are LGHDT and YNNKEL (reference sequence). V dropped 1 base and J dropped 7; count of bases not matched to a gene: 6. This sample is part of a study of response to subunit inactivated influenza vaccine. General study findings and limits: Authors suggested that a seasonal influenza vaccination recruits few new T cells each time.

This sequence originates from a man between 45 and 75 years old who received an inactivated influenza vaccine. The source material was CD4+ T cells sorted from PBMCs, sampled approximately 25 months after vaccination. The V call is TRBV3-1, the J call TRBJ2-4; the match to TRBD1 covers 8 bases. The CDR3 sequence: CASSQGPGGSNIQYF. The CDR3 nucleotides read TGTGCCAGCAGCCAAGGGCCAGGGGGCTCGAACATTCAGTACTTC.